This T cell receptor beta chain was observed in a study of technical replicates of blood from a handful of donors. TCRdb's table, derived via immunoSEQ multiplex PCR, lists solely in-frame clones and lacks some. The sample carries around 65,000 clones, about 86% recorded once. This CDR3 comprises 12 residues. Germline loops: CDR1 SGHTS, CDR2 YDEGEE. V was pared by 0 bases and J by 8 bases, with 6 bases between. The table lists this clone with a few counts. The sequence derives from a human donor in good health. Some clones in this sample may be carry-over from other donors' samples. The chain uses TRBV5-8 and TRBJ2-1; D is unresolved. The sequencing sample was made of PBMCs. CDR3 residues: CASSLARYEQFF. The CDR3 bases are TGTGCCAGCAGCTTGGCCCGGTATGAGCAGTTCTTC.